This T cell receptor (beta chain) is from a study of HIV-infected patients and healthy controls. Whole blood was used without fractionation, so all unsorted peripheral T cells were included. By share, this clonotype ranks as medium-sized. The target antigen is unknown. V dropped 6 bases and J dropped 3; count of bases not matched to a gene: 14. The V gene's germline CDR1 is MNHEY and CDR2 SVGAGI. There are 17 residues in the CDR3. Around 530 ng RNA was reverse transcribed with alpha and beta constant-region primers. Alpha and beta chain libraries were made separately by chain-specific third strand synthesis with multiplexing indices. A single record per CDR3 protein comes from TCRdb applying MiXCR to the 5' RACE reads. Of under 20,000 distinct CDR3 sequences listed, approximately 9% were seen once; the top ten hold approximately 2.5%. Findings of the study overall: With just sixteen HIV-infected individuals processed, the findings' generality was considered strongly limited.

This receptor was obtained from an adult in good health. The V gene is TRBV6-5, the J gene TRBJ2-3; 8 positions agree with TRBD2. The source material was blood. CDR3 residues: CASSPQSPGLETDTQYF. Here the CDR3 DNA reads TGTGCCAGCAGCCCACAATCACCGGGACTAGAAACAGATACGCAGTATTTT.